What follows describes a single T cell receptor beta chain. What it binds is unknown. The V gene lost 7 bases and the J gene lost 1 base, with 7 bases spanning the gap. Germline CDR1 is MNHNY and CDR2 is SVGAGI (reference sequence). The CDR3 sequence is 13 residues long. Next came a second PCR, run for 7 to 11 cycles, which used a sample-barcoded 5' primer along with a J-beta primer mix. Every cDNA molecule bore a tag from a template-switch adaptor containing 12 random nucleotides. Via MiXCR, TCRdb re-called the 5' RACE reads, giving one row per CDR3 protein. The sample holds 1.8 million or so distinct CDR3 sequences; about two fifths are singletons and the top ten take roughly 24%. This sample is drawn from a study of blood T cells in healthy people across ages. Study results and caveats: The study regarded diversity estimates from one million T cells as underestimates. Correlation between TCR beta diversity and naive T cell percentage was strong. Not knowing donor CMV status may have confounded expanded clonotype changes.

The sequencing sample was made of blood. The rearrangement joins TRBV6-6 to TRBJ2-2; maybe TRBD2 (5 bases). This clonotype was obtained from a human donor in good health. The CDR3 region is CASKSGNTGELFF. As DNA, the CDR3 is TGTGCCAGCAAGAGCGGGAACACCGGGGAGCTGTTTTTT.